The T cell receptor (beta chain) under discussion was sequenced for a study of cytotoxic CD8 clonotypes in ibrutinib-treated CLL. Generated by immunoSEQ multiplex PCR, the TCRdb table keeps only in-frame clones and is missing some. The sample lists under 75,000 clones, more than 70% seen once, with roughly 45% in the top ten. The CDR3 runs to 17 residues. CDR1 is SGHAT, CDR2 FQNNGV, per germline. Trimming cost V 4 bases and J 4 bases; bases outside gene matches: 13. The rearrangement uses TRBV11-2 and TRBJ2-1; 7 bases map to TRBD1. This sequence originates from a human donor with chronic lymphocytic leukemia. The sample here was PBMCs, taken after 12 months of ibrutinib treatment. CDR3 DNA: TGTGCCAGCAGCTCGGGATTGGGGGACAGAGAATACAATGAGCAGTTCTTC. It yields the protein CASSSGLGDREYNEQFF.